A single sample gave rise to the 16 T cell receptor beta chains below, sequenced in a study of T cells expressing NK-cell markers. With the 5' RACE reads reprocessed, TCRdb shows one record per CDR3 protein and no DNA. The sample table includes a few hundred thousand distinct CDR3 sequences. Material for sequencing was blood T cells: a sorted CD56 or NKG2C T cell subset, CD4+ or CD8+ T cells, or bulk PBMC T cells (not recorded which). The receptors here all came from a woman between 45 and 65 years old in good health.

The genes are TRBV7-6 and TRBJ2-1; TCRdb designates TRBD1, a call that cannot be tested without DNA. This CDR3 spans 15 amino acids. CDR1 and CDR2 from the germline V gene are SGHVS and FNYEAQ. CDR3 region: CASSKPGQFYNEQFF.

This sequence joins TRBV7-2 and TRBJ2-2. The germline V gene encodes CDR1 SGHTA and CDR2 FQGNSA. The CDR3 sequence is 16 residues long. CDR3 sequence: CASSLASLIIAGELFF.

The chain recombines TRBV5-1 with TRBJ1-1; TCRdb returns TRBD1, unconfirmable since there is no DNA. The CDR3 runs to 15 residues. From germline, CDR1 is SGHRS and CDR2 YFSETQ. CDR3 in amino acids: CASSPYDRVNTEAFF.

The gene calls are TRBV3-1 and TRBJ1-1; the TCRdb D gene call, TRBD1, has no DNA to confirm it. CDR1 and CDR2 (germline): LGHDT, YNNKEL (reference sequence). The CDR3 extends over 17 amino acids. Here the CDR3 reads CASSQEGRGRRNTEAFF.

The V call is TRBV7-9, the J call TRBJ2-6; TCRdb calls TRBD2, which cannot be checked without DNA. Germline CDR1 is SEHNR and CDR2 is FQNEAQ (reference sequence). This CDR3 has 16 residues. CDR3 loop: CASSFGLQGWANVLTF.

V and J are TRBV4-1 and TRBJ2-3; TCRdb returns TRBD2, unconfirmable since there is no DNA. The germline V gene encodes CDR1 MGHRA and CDR2 YSYEKL. The length of the CDR3 is 13 residues. CDR3 region: CASGAGAADTQYF.

The chain is built from TRBV28 and TRBJ2-3; TCRdb's D gene call, TRBD1, goes unchecked for lack of DNA. Germline CDR1 MDHEN, CDR2 SYDVKM. This CDR3 contains 14 residues. The CDR3 here is CASMGRGLARTQYF. Full variable domain (missing parts from reference TRBV28 and TRBJ2-3): DVKVTQSSRYLVKRTGEKVFLECVQDMDHENMFWYRQDPGLGLRLIYFSYDVKMKEKGDIPEGYSVSREKKERFSLILESASTNQTSMYLCASMGRGLARTQYFGPGTRLTVL.

The rearrangement uses TRBV5-1 and TRBJ1-3. The CDR3 has 12 residues. The germline gives CDR1 SGHRS, CDR2 YFSETQ. CDR3 amino acids: CASSSVGNTIYF.

CDR3 loop: CSVGGQAGSSQNTGELFF. This chain joins TRBV29-1 and TRBJ2-2; TCRdb reports TRBD1, a call that lacks DNA to check it against. This CDR3 spans 18 amino acids. Per the germline V gene, CDR1 is SQVTM and CDR2 is ANQGSEA.

The rearrangement joins TRBV5-1 to TRBJ1-1; the D gene TCRdb calls, TRBD1, cannot be checked with no DNA. The germline V gene has CDR1 SGHRS and CDR2 YFSETQ. This CDR3 has 15 residues. The CDR3 sequence is CASSRWARGNTEAFF.

This chain joins TRBV20-1 and TRBJ2-5; TCRdb proposes TRBD1, but this gene call is untestable without DNA. The germline V gene encodes CDR1 DFQATT and CDR2 SNEGSKA (reference sequence). The CDR3 is 14 amino acids. The CDR3 sequence: CSARAPHTRETQYF.

The V call is TRBV5-1, the J call TRBJ2-7; TCRdb picks TRBD1, but there is no DNA to check that call. Germline V CDR1 and CDR2: SGHRS, YFSETQ. The CDR3 totals 15 residues. CDR3 sequence: CASSLGTGDFGEQYF.

The V and J genes are TRBV11-3 and TRBJ2-5; TCRdb indicates TRBD2, and absent DNA this call remains unverified. From germline, CDR1 is SGHNT and CDR2 YENEEA. CDR3 length equals 16 residues. The CDR3 reads CASSLVVSGREETQYF.

The chain is built from TRBV5-1 and TRBJ2-5; with no DNA, the TCRdb D assignment of TRBD1 cannot be verified. From germline, CDR1 is SGHRS and CDR2 YFSETQ. The CDR3 is made up of 16 amino acids. The CDR3 sequence: CASSSGLRQGEETQYF.

The genes are TRBV6-5 and TRBJ1-2; no DNA is available, so the TRBD1 call from TCRdb remains unchecked. The CDR3 totals 14 residues. Germline lookup yields CDR1 MNHEY and CDR2 SVGAGI. The CDR3 is CASSPPTGGNGYTF.

This rearrangement joins TRBV10-1 to TRBJ1-1; TCRdb picks TRBD1, but there is no DNA to check that call. Germline-derived CDR1 and CDR2 are WNHNN and SYGVQD (reference sequence). The CDR3 totals 14 residues. The CDR3 is CASRKGQGDTEAFF.